This is a list of T cell receptor beta chains from one sample in a study of T cells in Graves' hyperthyroidism and ophthalmopathy. TCRdb processed the multiplex PCR reads anew with MiXCR; each CDR3 protein has one entry. The repertoire holds about 640,000 distinct CDR3 sequences, with about 14% as singletons. Sequenced material: blood. Every receptor here comes from a woman in her forties or fifties with Graves' ophthalmopathy. CDR3s include the opening cysteine and the closing phenylalanine or tryptophan. The D gene is left open where the match is weak.

d_call | v_call | cdr3_aa
TRBD2 | TRBV15 | CATSRDREAGGFYNEQFF
. | TRBV20-1 | CAPNAGSDTQYF
TRBD2 | TRBV7-2 | CASSSTGASGSYEQYF
. | TRBV7-8 | CASSPTSLKGSYEQYF
. | TRBV7-2 | CASSVLVGAGMNTEAFF
TRBD1 | TRBV7-9 | CASSLRLLGDRGTEAFF
. | TRBV12-3/TRBV12-4 | CASSPQGGYGYTF
TRBD1 | TRBV12-3/TRBV12-4 | CASRGTGEGLEQYF
. | TRBV20-1 | CSATGVGVFGNQPQHF
. | TRBV7-2 | CASSLVPGSSGNTIYF
TRBD1 | TRBV5-5 | CASSLGQGFAQPQHF
TRBD2 | TRBV6-1 | CAAQLAGVEQFF
. | TRBV9 | CASSVATASGNTIYF
TRBD1 | TRBV19 | CASSIRAGGPNTEAFF
. | TRBV9 | CASSGPSSGANVLTF
TRBD2 | TRBV28 | CASSLPGAGTSGYEQYF
TRBD2 | TRBV12-3/TRBV12-4 | CASKSSGDHNEQFF
. | TRBV5-5 | CASSFYYRVGDTEAFF
TRBD2 | TRBV5-6 | CASSLAFPTSGRPRNRYEQYF
. | TRBV24-1 | CATSDSVGRSGANVLTF
. | TRBV5-6 | CASSLVVGDGYTF
. | TRBV30 | CASEMNTEAFF
TRBD1 | TRBV5-6 | CASSSPDRGSDVAKNIQYF
. | TRBV28 | CASSTTGDYTEAFF
. | TRBV29-1 | CSVGAVRSYNEQFF
. | TRBV12-3/TRBV12-4 | CASSLSRTNTEAFF
. | TRBV2 | CASGREASNQPQHF
. | TRBV5-1 | CASSSTGTFQETQYF
. | TRBV29-1 | CSVEPPGSTDTQYF
TRBD1 | TRBV6-2/TRBV6-3 | CASSRDSWEDTQYF
. | TRBV6-2/TRBV6-3 | CASSFGVADTEAFF
. | TRBV9 | CASSAGTAGPGNTKYF
. | TRBV10-3 | CAISESARGTEETQYF
TRBD2 | TRBV20-1 | CSADISSGNLLYTDTQYF
. | TRBV20-1 | CSASWTNQPQHF
. | TRBV6-2/TRBV6-3 | CASSYSAGRTEAFF
. | TRBV12-3/TRBV12-4 | CASSLVLEVDTQYF